This record looks at one T cell receptor beta chain sequence and its context. This CDR3 spans 14 amino acids. V shed 3 bases and J shed 3 bases, with 12 bases lying between them. Germline-derived CDR1 and CDR2 are LNHDA and SQIVND (reference sequence). Only in-frame clones appear in the TCRdb table, and some are missing; sequencing was by immunoSEQ multiplex PCR. Altogether around 140,000 clones are present, roughly nine tenths being singletons, with the ten largest covering about 1.1%. The sample belongs to a study of OX40 agonist ivuxolimab in advanced cancers. V usage is TRBV19 and J usage is TRBJ2-7; D not certain. Here the sequenced sample was CD4+ or CD8+ T cells sorted from blood, taken in a trial of the OX40 agonist ivuxolimab. The source is an adult with an advanced solid tumor such as melanoma, head and neck, liver or kidney cancer. The CDR3 reads CASSISSRGYEQYF. The CDR3 region has the DNA TGTGCCAGTAGTATCTCTTCCAGAGGCTACGAGCAGTACTTC.